Reported below is one TCR beta chain. This clone was recorded only once. The clone's antigen remains unknown. Base qualities were left out, and no much larger clone turns up one base away. Sequences MNHEY (CDR1) and SVGEGT (CDR2) are obtained from the germline V gene. The CDR3 runs 12 amino acids, cysteine and phenylalanine included. Only the CDR3 part of the read is kept: 36 bases, read in frame from the first base. V lost 0 bases and J lost 7 bases; the stretch between them is 7 bases long. The CDR3 regions of human TCRbeta chains were analyzed by immunosequencing. The published analysis was carried out like this. Repertoire TCRs were matched against a reference library of SARS-CoV-2-specific TCRs generated with the MIRA antigen-specificity platform. Breadth meant the fraction of unique TCRs that were SARS-CoV-2-associated, whereas depth meant the fraction of total T cells that were SARS-CoV-2-associated. Using the MIRA data, every spike-specific TCR was mapped to the spike region that the TCR reacted to and assigned to either a CD4 or a CD8 class. Log10-transformed breadth and depth values were compared by one-way ANOVA with Sidak's multiple comparisons tests. TCRdb took over this immuneACCESS table, retaining in-frame rearrangements with V and J assigned. Such tables are incomplete; in checked studies, under half of the missing clones stem from an unresolved V gene, and the remainder is unexplained. The DNA gave D and trimming, while V, J and clone size come from that table. For this sample there are some 170,000 clones; around 89% appear just once. The ten largest clonotypes hold approximately 4% of the sample.

The sample belongs to a study of T cell responses to AZD1222 COVID-19 vaccine (dated by TCRdb to the early 2020s). Broadly, across the study: TCR sequencing was performed for 233 trial participants, of whom around 200 were given two doses of AZD1222 and about 25 were given two doses of MenACWY control vaccine. Trial participants were enrolled by age into subgroups of 18-55, 56-69 and 70-plus years, and around 140, 26 and 57 TCR-sequenced participants, respectively, were included in these subgroups. Here is what the overall study found, with its caveats: A significant rise in spike-specific TCR breadth and depth was observed after two AZD1222 doses relative to day 0 and relative to MenACWY recipients. Conclusions about previously exposed vaccinees were limited because only 5 or 6 AZD1222 recipients were SARS-CoV-2 seropositive at baseline. The whole spike protein was spanned by vaccine-associated CD4 TCRs, and dominant responses were seen in regions 160-218 and 743-854. Participants were mostly white British and included more females than males, and it was suggested by the authors that clonal diversity may have been underestimated. The 56-69-year group was small, and its depth increase did not reach significance, likely because of low power. Epitopes outside the regions mutated in the B.1.351 and B.1.1.7 variants were reportedly recognized by nearly half of the unique spike-specific TCRs. Because no day 14 peak-response samples were available, repertoires were characterized only after the peak T cell response.

What the time point label conveys for this sample: about 28 days (+/-7) after the second vaccine dose. The treatment or condition label for this specimen denotes: meningococcal conjugate vaccine given as trial control. Vaccinee samples came from UK trials COV001 and COV002, including a single-blind randomized controlled phase 2/3 trial of AZD1222 (ChAdOx1 nCoV-19) in healthy adults. For TCRbeta chain sequencing, PBMC samples were collected from trial participants at day 0 and at day 28 after the second dose. The chain is assembled from TRBV6-2 or TRBV6-3 and TRBJ2-7; the D gene cannot be named for sure. The TCR was taken from an adult who received the MenACWY meningococcal vaccine as a control. The sequenced sample was peripheral blood, obtained 28 days after the second dose of the MenACWY control vaccine. The DNA reads as follows: TGTGCCAGCAGTTACTCGCTGGGGGAGCAGTACTTC. It is translated as CASSYSLGEQYF.